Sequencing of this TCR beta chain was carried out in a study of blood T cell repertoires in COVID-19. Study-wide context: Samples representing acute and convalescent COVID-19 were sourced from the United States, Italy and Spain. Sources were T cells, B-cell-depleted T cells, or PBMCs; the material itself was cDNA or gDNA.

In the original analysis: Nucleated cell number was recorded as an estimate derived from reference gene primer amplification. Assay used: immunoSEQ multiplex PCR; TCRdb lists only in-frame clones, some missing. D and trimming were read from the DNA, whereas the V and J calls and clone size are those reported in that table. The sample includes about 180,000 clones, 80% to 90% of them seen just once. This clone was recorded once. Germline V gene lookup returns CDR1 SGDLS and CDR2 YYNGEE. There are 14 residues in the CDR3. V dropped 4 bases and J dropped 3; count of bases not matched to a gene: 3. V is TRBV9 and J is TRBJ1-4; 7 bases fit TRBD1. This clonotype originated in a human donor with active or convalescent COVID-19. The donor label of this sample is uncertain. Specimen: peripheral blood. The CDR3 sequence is CASSPGTANEKLFF. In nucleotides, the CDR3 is TGTGCCAGCAGCCCCGGGACAGCTAATGAAAAACTGTTTTTT. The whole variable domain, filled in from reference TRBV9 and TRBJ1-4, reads DSGVTQTPKHLITATGQRVTLRCSPRSGDLSVYWYQQSLDQGLQFLIQYYNGEERAKGNILERFSAQQFPDLHSELNLSSLELGDSALYFCASSPGTANEKLFFGSGTQLSVL.